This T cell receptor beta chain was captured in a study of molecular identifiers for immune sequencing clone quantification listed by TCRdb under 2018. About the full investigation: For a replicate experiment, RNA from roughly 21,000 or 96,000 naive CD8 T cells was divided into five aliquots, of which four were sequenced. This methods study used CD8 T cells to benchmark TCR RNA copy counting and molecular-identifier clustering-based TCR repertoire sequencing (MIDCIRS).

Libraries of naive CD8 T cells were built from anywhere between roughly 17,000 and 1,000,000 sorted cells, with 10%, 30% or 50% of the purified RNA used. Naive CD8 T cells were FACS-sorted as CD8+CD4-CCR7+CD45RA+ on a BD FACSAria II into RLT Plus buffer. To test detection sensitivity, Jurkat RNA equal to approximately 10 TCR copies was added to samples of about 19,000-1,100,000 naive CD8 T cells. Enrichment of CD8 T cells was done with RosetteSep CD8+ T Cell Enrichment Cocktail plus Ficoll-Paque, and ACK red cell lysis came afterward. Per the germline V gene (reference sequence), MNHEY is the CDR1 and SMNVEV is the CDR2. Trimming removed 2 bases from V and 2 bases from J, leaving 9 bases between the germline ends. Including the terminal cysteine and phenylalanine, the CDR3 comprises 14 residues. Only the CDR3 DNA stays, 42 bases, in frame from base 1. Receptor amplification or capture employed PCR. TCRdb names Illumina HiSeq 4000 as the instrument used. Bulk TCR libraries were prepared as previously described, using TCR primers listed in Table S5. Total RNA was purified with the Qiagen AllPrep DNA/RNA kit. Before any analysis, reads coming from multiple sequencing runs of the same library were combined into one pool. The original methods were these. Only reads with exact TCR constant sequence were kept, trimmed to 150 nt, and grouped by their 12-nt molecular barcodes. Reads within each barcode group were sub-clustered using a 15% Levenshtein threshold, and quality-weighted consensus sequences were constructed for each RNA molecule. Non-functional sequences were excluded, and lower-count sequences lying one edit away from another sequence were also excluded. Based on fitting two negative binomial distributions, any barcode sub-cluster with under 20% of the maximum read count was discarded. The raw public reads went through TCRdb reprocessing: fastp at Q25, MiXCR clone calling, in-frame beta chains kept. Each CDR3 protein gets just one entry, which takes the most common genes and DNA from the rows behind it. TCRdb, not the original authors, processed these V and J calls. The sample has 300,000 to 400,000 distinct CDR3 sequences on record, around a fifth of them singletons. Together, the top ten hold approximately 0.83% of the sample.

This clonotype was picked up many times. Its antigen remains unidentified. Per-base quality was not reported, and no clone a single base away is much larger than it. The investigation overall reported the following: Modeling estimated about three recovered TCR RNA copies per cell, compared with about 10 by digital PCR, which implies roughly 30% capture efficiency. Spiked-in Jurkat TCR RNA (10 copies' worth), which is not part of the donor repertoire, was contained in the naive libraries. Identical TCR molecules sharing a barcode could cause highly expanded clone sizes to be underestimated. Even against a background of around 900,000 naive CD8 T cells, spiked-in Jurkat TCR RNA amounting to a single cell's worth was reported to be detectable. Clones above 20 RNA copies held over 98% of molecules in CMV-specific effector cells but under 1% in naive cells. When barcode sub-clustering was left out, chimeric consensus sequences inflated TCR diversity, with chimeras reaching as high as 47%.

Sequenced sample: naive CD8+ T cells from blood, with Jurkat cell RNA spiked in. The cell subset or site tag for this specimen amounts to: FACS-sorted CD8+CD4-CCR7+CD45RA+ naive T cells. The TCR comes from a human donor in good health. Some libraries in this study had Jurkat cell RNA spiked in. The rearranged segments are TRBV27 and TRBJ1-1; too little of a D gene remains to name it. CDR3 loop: CASSLSPSNTEAFF. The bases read TGTGCCAGCAGTTTAAGCCCGAGCAACACTGAAGCTTTCTTT.